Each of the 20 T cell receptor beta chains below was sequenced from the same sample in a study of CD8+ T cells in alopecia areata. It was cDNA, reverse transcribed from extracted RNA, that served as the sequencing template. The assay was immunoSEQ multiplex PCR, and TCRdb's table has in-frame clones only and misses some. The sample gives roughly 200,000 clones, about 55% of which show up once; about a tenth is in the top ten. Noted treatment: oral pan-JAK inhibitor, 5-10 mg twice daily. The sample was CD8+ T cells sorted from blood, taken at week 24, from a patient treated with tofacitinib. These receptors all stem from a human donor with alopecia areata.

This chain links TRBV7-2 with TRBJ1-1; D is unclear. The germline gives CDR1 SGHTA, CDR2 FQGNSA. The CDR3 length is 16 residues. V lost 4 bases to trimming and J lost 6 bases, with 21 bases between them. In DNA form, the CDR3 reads TGTGCCAGCAGCTCCAGTTTACCTACAAGCAACGCTGAAGCTTTCTTT. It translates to CASSSSLPTSNAEAFF.

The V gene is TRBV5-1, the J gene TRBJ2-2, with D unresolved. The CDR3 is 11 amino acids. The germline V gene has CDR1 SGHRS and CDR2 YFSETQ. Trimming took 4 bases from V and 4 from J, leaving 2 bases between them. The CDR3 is CASSGTGELFF. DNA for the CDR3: TGCGCCAGCAGCGGCACCGGGGAGCTGTTTTTT.

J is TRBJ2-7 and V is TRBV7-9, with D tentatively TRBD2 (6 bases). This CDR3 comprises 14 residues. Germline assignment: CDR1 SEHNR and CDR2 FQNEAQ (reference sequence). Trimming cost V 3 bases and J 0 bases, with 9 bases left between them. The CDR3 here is CASSFRETSYEQYF. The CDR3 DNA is TGTGCCAGCAGCTTCCGGGAGACCTCCTACGAGCAGTACTTC.

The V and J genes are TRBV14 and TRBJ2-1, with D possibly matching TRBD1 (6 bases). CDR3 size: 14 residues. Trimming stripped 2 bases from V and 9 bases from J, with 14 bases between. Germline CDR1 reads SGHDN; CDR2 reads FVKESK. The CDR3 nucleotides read TGTGCCAGCAGCCAACAGGGGTGGCGGGTTGAGCAGTTCTTC. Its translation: CASSQQGWRVEQFF.

The CDR3 loop reads CASKGQGITEAFF. CDR3 coding DNA: TGTGCCAGCAAAGGACAGGGGATCACTGAAGCTTTCTTT. V and J are TRBV2 and TRBJ1-1, with 9 positions matching TRBD1. V gave up 7 bases and J gave up 4 bases; unmatched junction bases: 4. Germline V gene lookup returns CDR1 SNHLY and CDR2 FYNNEI. The CDR3 is made up of 13 amino acids.

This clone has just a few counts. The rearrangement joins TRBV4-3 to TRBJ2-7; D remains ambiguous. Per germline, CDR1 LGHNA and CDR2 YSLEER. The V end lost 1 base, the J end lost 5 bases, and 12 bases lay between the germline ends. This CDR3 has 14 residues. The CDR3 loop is CASSQALWVDEQYF. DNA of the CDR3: TGCGCCAGCAGCCAAGCGCTGTGGGTGGACGAGCAGTACTTC.

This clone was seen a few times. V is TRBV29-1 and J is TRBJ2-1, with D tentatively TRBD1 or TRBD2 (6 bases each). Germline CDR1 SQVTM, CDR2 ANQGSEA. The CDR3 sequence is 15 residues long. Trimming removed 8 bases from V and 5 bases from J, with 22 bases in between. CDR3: CSSPGRGAPDNEQFF. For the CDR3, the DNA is TGCAGCTCCCCGGGTAGGGGGGCCCCCGACAATGAGCAGTTCTTC.

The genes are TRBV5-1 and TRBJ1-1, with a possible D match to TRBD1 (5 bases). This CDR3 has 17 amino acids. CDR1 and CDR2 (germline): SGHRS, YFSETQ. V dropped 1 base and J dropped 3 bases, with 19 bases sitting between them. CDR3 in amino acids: CASSLRWVRRGDTEAFF. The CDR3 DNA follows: TGCGCCAGCAGCTTGAGGTGGGTTCGCCGGGGGGACACTGAAGCTTTCTTT.

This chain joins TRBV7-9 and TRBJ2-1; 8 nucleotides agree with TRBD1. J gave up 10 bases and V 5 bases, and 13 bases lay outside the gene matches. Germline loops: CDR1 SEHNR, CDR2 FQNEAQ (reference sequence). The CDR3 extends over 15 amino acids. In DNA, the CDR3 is TGTGCCAGCAGCGGGGACAGGACGCAAGGCCAGGAGCAGTTCTTC. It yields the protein CASSGDRTQGQEQFF.

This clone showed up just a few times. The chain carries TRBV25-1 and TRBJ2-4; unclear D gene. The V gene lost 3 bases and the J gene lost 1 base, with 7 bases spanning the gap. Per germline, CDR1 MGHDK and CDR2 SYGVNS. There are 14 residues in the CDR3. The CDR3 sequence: CASSDGFAKNIQYF. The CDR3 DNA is TGTGCCAGCAGTGATGGGTTTGCCAAAAACATTCAGTACTTC.

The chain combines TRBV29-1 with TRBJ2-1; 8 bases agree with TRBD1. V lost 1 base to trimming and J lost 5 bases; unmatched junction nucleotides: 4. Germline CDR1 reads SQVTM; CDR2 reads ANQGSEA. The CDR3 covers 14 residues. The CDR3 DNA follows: TGCAGCGTTGAAGGACAGGGGAGTAACAATGAGCAGTTCTTC. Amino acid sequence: CSVEGQGSNNEQFF.

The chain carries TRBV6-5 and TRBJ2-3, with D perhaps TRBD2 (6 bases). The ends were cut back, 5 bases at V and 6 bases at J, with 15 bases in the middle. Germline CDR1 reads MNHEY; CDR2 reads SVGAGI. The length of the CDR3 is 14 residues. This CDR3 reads CASSRAGLSDTQYF. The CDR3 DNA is TGTGCCAGCAGTAGGGCGGGATTGTCCGATACGCAGTATTTT.

The CDR3 here is CASSGLNEQFF. The CDR3 DNA sequence: TGTGCCAGCAGCGGACTGAATGAGCAGTTCTTC. V usage is TRBV9 and J usage is TRBJ2-1; D uncertain. Trimming took 3 bases from V and 7 from J, leaving 5 bases between them. Germline V gene sequence: CDR1 SGDLS, CDR2 YYNGEE. The CDR3 runs 11 residues. Together with reference TRBV9 and TRBJ2-1, the CDR3 gives the full variable domain: DSGVTQTPKHLITATGQRVTLRCSPRSGDLSVYWYQQSLDQGLQFLIQYYNGEERAKGNILERFSAQQFPDLHSELNLSSLELGDSALYFCASSGLNEQFFGPGTRLTVL.

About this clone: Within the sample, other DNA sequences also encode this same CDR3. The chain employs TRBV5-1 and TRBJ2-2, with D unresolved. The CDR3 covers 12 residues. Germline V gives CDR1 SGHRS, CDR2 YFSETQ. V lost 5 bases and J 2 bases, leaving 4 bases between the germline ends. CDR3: CASRLNTGELFF. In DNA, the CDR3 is TGCGCCAGCAGGCTAAACACCGGGGAGCTGTTTTTT.

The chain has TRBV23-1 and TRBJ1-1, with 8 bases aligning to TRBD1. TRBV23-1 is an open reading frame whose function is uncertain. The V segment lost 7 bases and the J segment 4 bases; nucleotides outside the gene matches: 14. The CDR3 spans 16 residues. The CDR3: CASISPTGDRITEAFF. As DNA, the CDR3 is TGCGCCAGCATCTCCCCGACAGGGGATCGTATCACTGAAGCTTTCTTT.

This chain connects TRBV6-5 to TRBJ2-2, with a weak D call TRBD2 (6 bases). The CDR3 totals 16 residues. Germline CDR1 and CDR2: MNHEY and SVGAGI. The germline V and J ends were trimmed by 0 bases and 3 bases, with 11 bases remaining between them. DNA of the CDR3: TGTGCCAGCAGTTACTCGACCGGGGAGGACACCGGGGAGCTGTTTTTT. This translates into CASSYSTGEDTGELFF.

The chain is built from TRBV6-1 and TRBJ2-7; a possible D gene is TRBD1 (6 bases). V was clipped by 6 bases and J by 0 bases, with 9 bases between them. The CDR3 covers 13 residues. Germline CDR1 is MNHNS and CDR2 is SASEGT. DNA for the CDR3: TGTGCCAGCAGAGGGGACACCTCCTACGAGCAGTACTTC. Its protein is CASRGDTSYEQYF.

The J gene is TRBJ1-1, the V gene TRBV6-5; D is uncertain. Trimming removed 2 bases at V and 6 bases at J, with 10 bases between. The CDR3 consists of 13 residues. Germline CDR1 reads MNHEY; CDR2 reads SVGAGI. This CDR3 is CASSYAEGAEAFF. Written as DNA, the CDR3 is TGTGCCAGCAGTTACGCGGAGGGCGCTGAAGCTTTCTTT.

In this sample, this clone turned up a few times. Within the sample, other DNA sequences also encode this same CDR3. CDR3 nucleotides: TGTGCCAGTAGTTCCGGGACAGGGAGCTACGAGCAGTACTTC. Its translation is CASSSGTGSYEQYF. The J gene is TRBJ2-7, the V gene TRBV19, with 9 bases fitting TRBD1. CDR1 and CDR2 from the germline V gene are LNHDA and SQIVND (reference sequence). This CDR3 has 14 residues. The ends lost 5 bases at V and 3 bases at J; junction bases unmatched: 5.

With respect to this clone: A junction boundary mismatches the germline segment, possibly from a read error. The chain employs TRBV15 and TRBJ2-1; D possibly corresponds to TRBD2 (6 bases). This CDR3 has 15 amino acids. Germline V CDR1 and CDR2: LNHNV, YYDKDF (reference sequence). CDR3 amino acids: CATRQTGTSYSEQFF. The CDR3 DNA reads TGTGCCACCAGACAAACCGGGACTTCCTACAGTGAGCAGTTCTTC.